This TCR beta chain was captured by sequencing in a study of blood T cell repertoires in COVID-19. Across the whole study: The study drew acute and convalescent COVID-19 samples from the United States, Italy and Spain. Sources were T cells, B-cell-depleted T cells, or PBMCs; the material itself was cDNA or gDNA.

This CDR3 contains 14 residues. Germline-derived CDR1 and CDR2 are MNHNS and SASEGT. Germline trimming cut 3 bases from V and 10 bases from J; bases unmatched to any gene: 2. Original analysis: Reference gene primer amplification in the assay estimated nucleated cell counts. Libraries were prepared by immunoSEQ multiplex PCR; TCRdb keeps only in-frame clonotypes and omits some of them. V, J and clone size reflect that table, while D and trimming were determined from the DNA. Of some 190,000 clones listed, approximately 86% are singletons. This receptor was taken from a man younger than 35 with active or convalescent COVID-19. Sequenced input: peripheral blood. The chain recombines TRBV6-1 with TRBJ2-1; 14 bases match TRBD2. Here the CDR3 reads CASSDGLAGGEQFF. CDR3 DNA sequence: TGTGCCAGCAGTGATGGACTAGCGGGAGGCGAGCAGTTCTTC.